This T cell receptor beta chain came from a study of CD8+CD57+ T cells in acquired aplastic anemia. Study at large: Around 3.2 ug was the average amount of DNA from sorted CD4+ and CD8+ cells. Study conclusions and caveats: In common between the patients and the controls were more than 25 CD8+ CDR3 sequences.

Researchers used genomic DNA as the template to profile TCR beta VDJ and CDR3. TCRdb called the reads again in MiXCR, with one record for every CDR3 protein. The sample shows some 150,000 distinct CDR3 sequences, 35% to 50% of them seen only once. This clonotype was counted ten times or more. What it recognizes is unknown. The CDR3 covers 15 residues. V dropped 3 bases and J dropped 7 bases, with 17 bases sitting between them. Per germline, CDR1 MNHNS and CDR2 SASEGT. The origin of this receptor is a human donor in good health, serving as a control. This rearrangement joins TRBV6-1 to TRBJ2-3; D possibly corresponds to TRBD2 (5 bases). The sequenced sample consisted of sorted CD4+, CD8+, or CD8+CD57+ T cells (not recorded which) from PBMCs. CDR3 DNA: TGTGCCAGCAGTGAGAAACTAGGCAGACGAAATACGCAGTATTTT. Translated: CASSEKLGRRNTQYF.